This record concerns one TCR beta chain sequence. MiXCR, applied by TCRdb to the 5' RACE reads, yields one record per CDR3 protein. Found here are more than 350,000 distinct CDR3 sequences, approximately 15% of them singletons; the top ten hold about 22%. This specimen belongs to a study of T-cell memory formation after mild COVID-19. Study-wide context: Largely, the TCR clusters proved donor specific.

The germline V gene has CDR1 SGHVS and CDR2 FNYEAQ. V was clipped by 1 base and J by 6 bases, with 10 bases between them. The CDR3 is made up of 14 amino acids. This clonotype was sampled from a man aged 18-30 years who had mild COVID-19 (a few samples of this study predate the infection). Cell type and time point are not known. The chain is built from TRBV7-6 and TRBJ2-1; a possible D gene is TRBD1 (6 bases). Sequencing input: PBMCs or a T cell subset sorted from them (not recorded which). This CDR3 reads CASSLEQGTNEQFF. As DNA, the CDR3 is TGTGCCAGCAGCTTAGAACAGGGAACCAATGAGCAGTTCTTC.